Sequencing of this TCR beta chain was carried out in a study of cytomegalovirus exposure and HLA in healthy donors. V lost 4 bases and J lost 8, with 15 bases in between. The CDR3 is made up of 13 amino acids. Regarding this clone: What it binds is not known.

Overall study results and limits: The study listed 150 to 200 cytomegalovirus-associated TCR beta chains.

Vbeta (60) and Jbeta (13) primers were used in the PCR. Assay used: immunoSEQ multiplex PCR; TCRdb lists only in-frame clones, some missing. The sample has 150,000 to 200,000 clones, approximately 70% seen once. V is TRBV5-3 and J is TRBJ1-2; D not resolved. TRBV5-3 is given ORF status, its function remaining uncertain. Material: PBMCs. The sequence was collected from a human donor in good health. CDR3 amino acids: CARSAPRGSGYTF. As DNA, the CDR3 is TGTGCCAGAAGCGCCCCTCGAGGGAGCGGCTACACCTTC.